What follows are 25 T cell receptor beta chains derived from one specimen sequenced in a study of T cells in Graves' hyperthyroidism and ophthalmopathy. Amplification targeted TCR beta CDR3 regions from RNA transcripts. TCR CDR3 regions were first amplified by RT-PCR with HTBI primers. Each CDR3 protein is one row after TCRdb ran MiXCR on the multiplex PCR reads. Of almost 250,000 distinct CDR3 sequences in the sample, about 25% were seen once. Specimen: blood. These receptors originate from a woman aged 40 to 49 with Graves' ophthalmopathy.

This clonotype was observed many times. CDR3 nucleotides: TGTGCCAGCAGCGAGGACGGCAATCAGCCCCAGCATTTT. The encoded protein is CASSEDGNQPQHF. The chain couples TRBV7-9 to TRBJ1-5, with unresolved D. Trimming removed 5 bases from V and 2 bases from J, with 7 bases in between. From germline, CDR1 is SEHNR and CDR2 FQNEAQ (reference sequence). CDR3 size: 13 residues.

This clonotype was recorded at least ten times. V usage is TRBV28 and J usage is TRBJ2-4, with D unresolved. The V gene's germline CDR1 is MDHEN and CDR2 SYDVKM. The CDR3 has 15 residues. V gave up 6 bases and J gave up 0 bases, with 12 bases separating them. DNA of the CDR3: TGTGCCAGCAGCGGCGCACTACTAGCCAAAAACATTCAGTACTTC. This encodes CASSGALLAKNIQYF.

This clonotype was seen ten or more times. The V call is TRBV20-1, the J call TRBJ1-2; D gene uncertain. The germline V gene encodes CDR1 DFQATT and CDR2 SNEGSKA (reference sequence). Trimming cost V 0 bases and J 6 bases, with 5 bases left between them. This CDR3 spans 11 amino acids. The CDR3 sequence is CSARDLNGYTF. DNA of the CDR3: TGCAGTGCTAGAGATCTTAATGGCTACACCTTC.

The CDR3 nucleotides read TGTGCCACCAGTGATTTTGGGTCTGGTGTTTCGGAGACCCAGTACTTC. Its protein product is CATSDFGSGVSETQYF. The J gene is TRBJ2-5, the V gene TRBV24-1; unclear D gene. This CDR3 comprises 16 residues. Germline V lookup: CDR1 KGHDR, CDR2 SFDVKD. V lost 1 base to trimming and J lost 5 bases, with 16 bases between them.

This clonotype was seen at least ten times. The chain couples TRBV19 to TRBJ2-3; the D is unclear. This CDR3 contains 13 residues. The germline V gene encodes CDR1 LNHDA and CDR2 SQIVND (reference sequence). The V end was cut by 6 bases, the J end by 0 bases, with 7 bases between. The CDR3 spells CASRPTSTDTQYF. Here the CDR3 DNA reads TGTGCCAGTAGGCCTACTAGCACAGATACGCAGTATTTT.

This clonotype was counted ten times or more. J is TRBJ2-2 and V is TRBV6-1; 7 bases map to TRBD2. V dropped 6 bases and J dropped 0; count of bases not matched to a gene: 1. The CDR3 runs 14 residues. Germline V lookup: CDR1 MNHNS, CDR2 SASEGT. CDR3 region: CASRGGANTGELFF. The DNA of the CDR3 is TGTGCCAGCAGGGGAGGGGCGAACACCGGGGAGCTGTTTTTT.

There are many counts of this clonotype. The chain links TRBV29-1 to TRBJ1-5; D unclear. The germline V gene encodes CDR1 SQVTM and CDR2 ANQGSEA. The CDR3 is 13 residues long. The V and J ends lost 4 bases and 0 bases respectively, with 7 bases between them. For the CDR3, the DNA is TGCAGCGTTGGCGGTAATAGCAATCAGCCCCAGCATTTT. Translating gives CSVGGNSNQPQHF.

In this sample, this clonotype turned up a few times. A read error is possible here, since a much larger clone lies one base away. This chain joins TRBV20-1 and TRBJ1-5, with a possible D match to TRBD1 (5 bases). The CDR3 sequence is 12 residues long. CDR1 and CDR2 (germline): DFQATT, SNEGSKA (reference sequence). Here the CDR3 DNA reads TGCAGTGCGGGGACCTACAATCTGCCCCAGCATTTT. Translation gives CSAGTYNLPQHF.

As to this clonotype: Mismatch with germline at one junction end may stem from a read error. The chain recombines TRBV6-1 with TRBJ2-3; 9 nucleotides line up with TRBD2. The V gene's germline CDR1 is MNHNS and CDR2 SASEGT. This CDR3 comprises 15 residues. In DNA, the CDR3 is TGTGCCAGCAGTGAATCTGGGACTAGCATAGATACGCAGTATTTT. It yields the protein CASSESGTSIDTQYF.

This clonotype was counted ten times or more. V gene TRBV6-1 combines with J gene TRBJ1-5, with D uncertain. V lost 2 bases, J lost 0 bases, and 17 bases lay in between. The CDR3 spans 18 residues. The germline V gene has CDR1 MNHNS and CDR2 SASEGT. The DNA for the CDR3 is TGTGCCAGCAGTGAAAGGGCAGACCAGTTCTATAGCAATCAGCCCCAGCATTTT. Amino acid sequence: CASSERADQFYSNQPQHF.

This clonotype has just a few counts. This chain joins TRBV28 and TRBJ2-5, with D possibly TRBD1 on 6 matching bases. There are 14 residues in the CDR3. Germline V gene sequence: CDR1 MDHEN, CDR2 SYDVKM. Trimming left V 5 bases short and J 5 bases short, with 15 bases between. CDR3 nucleotides: TGTGCCAGCAGTCGAAGACAGGAACGGGAGACCCAGTACTTC. It encodes CASSRRQERETQYF.

Many counts were recorded for this clonotype. The chain joins TRBV19 to TRBJ1-1; maybe TRBD1 (5 bases). The germline V gene encodes CDR1 LNHDA and CDR2 SQIVND (reference sequence). The CDR3 runs 11 residues. Deletions cut 6 bases from V and 8 bases from J, with 10 bases between. CDR3 nucleotide sequence: TGTGCCAGTAGAATGGGGGAAGAAGCTTTCTTT. Encoded protein: CASRMGEEAFF.

In this sample, this clonotype turned up many times. The gene calls are TRBV7-6 and TRBJ2-7, with 9 bases fitting TRBD1. Germline V gives CDR1 SGHVS, CDR2 FNYEAQ. The CDR3 covers 15 residues. The J segment lost 4 bases and the V segment lost 0 bases, leaving 4 bases of the junction unmatched. In DNA form, the CDR3 reads TGTGCCAGCAGCTTAGCGCAAGGACAGGGGTACGAGCAGTACTTC. Translating gives CASSLAQGQGYEQYF.

This rearrangement joins TRBV28 to TRBJ2-5, with 8 bases fitting TRBD2. This CDR3 comprises 15 residues. Losses at the gene ends were 10 bases for V and 7 bases for J; bases not matched to a gene: 17. Looked up from germline, CDR1 is MDHEN and CDR2 is SYDVKM. CDR3 coding DNA: TGTGCCACCACTGGGACTAGGGGACGCGTAGGGACCCAGTACTTC. It specifies CATTGTRGRVGTQYF. The variable domain in full, with the rest retrieved from reference TRBV28 and TRBJ2-5, is DVKVTQSSRYLVKRTGEKVFLECVQDMDHENMFWYRQDPGLGLRLIYFSYDVKMKEKGDIPEGYSVSREKKERFSLILESASTNQTSMYLCATTGTRGRVGTQYFGPGTRLLVL.

This sequence joins TRBV9 and TRBJ2-1; D is unclear. V dropped 0 bases and J dropped 5 bases, with 15 bases sitting between them. Germline CDR1 is SGDLS and CDR2 is YYNGEE. The CDR3 loop spans 16 amino acids. CDR3 DNA sequence: TGTGCCAGCAGCGTAGGATTGAGGCCCCGGGACAATGAGCAGTTCTTC. The encoded protein is CASSVGLRPRDNEQFF.

The table lists this clonotype with many counts. The CDR3 spells CASSFRGGAGGPEQYF. Written as DNA, the CDR3 is TGTGCCAGCAGTTTCCGTGGCGGGGCGGGAGGGCCCGAGCAGTACTTC. The J gene is TRBJ2-7, the V gene TRBV28; 9 bases match TRBD2. From germline, CDR1 is MDHEN and CDR2 SYDVKM. CDR3 length: 16 residues. J lost 6 bases, V lost 3 bases, and 12 bases had no gene match. The entire variable domain, with the rest obtained from reference TRBV28 and TRBJ2-7, is as follows: DVKVTQSSRYLVKRTGEKVFLECVQDMDHENMFWYRQDPGLGLRLIYFSYDVKMKEKGDIPEGYSVSREKKERFSLILESASTNQTSMYLCASSFRGGAGGPEQYFGPGTRLTVT.

This clonotype has a single count. The chain employs TRBV6-2 or TRBV6-3 and TRBJ2-3, with 8 bases aligning to TRBD2. The CDR3 runs to 15 residues. Germline V CDR1 and CDR2: MNHEY, SVGEGT. Trimming cost V 5 bases and J 5 bases; bases outside gene matches: 9. The CDR3 coding sequence is TGTGCCAGCAGTCACCCCGGGACTAGGGAAGATACGCAGTATTTT. Residues: CASSHPGTREDTQYF.

This clonotype has at least ten counts. The V and J genes are TRBV6-5 and TRBJ1-5, with TRBD1 matching 10 bases. The germline CDR1 and CDR2 sequences are MNHEY and SVGAGI. The trim removed 6 bases at V and 3 bases at J, leaving 5 bases unmatched. The CDR3 runs 15 residues. The DNA of the CDR3 is TGTGCCAGCAGGCCCGGGACAGGGGTCAATCAGCCCCAGCATTTT. The encoded protein is CASRPGTGVNQPQHF.

In its sample, this clonotype was seen many times. V gene TRBV28 combines with J gene TRBJ2-7; D remains unclear. The CDR3 consists of 13 residues. Trimming took off 7 bases at V and 3 bases at J, with 13 bases between the two ends. The germline gives CDR1 MDHEN, CDR2 SYDVKM. CDR3 nucleotides: TGTGCCAGCACCTCGGACGGAAACTACGAGCAGTACTTC. Its protein product is CASTSDGNYEQYF.

In the case of this clonotype: A much larger clone differs by one base, so this may be a read error. This chain joins TRBV4-1 and TRBJ2-7, with 8 bases matching TRBD2. Germline V lookup: CDR1 MGHRA, CDR2 YSYEKL. The CDR3 is made up of 15 amino acids. The CDR3 protein is CANSQGGGISYEQYF. As DNA, the CDR3 is TGCGCCAACAGCCAAGGCGGGGGGATCTCCTACGAGCAGTACTTC.

This clonotype has at least ten counts. The rearrangement uses TRBV28 and TRBJ2-7, with a possible D match to TRBD1 (6 bases). V dropped 5 bases and J dropped 4 bases, with 18 bases sitting between them. This CDR3 is built from 15 residues. The germline V gene has CDR1 MDHEN and CDR2 SYDVKM. The CDR3 sequence is CASSRTDRYGYEQYF. CDR3 in DNA: TGTGCCAGCAGTCGAACCGACAGGTACGGGTACGAGCAGTACTTC.

CDR3 amino acids: CSARDPRNTEAFF. The CDR3 nucleotides read TGCAGTGCTAGAGACCCAAGGAACACTGAAGCTTTCTTT. The chain combines TRBV20-1 with TRBJ1-1; D not certain. The V end lost 0 bases, the J end lost 1 base, and 6 bases lay between the germline ends. The CDR3 runs 13 residues. Germline CDR1 is DFQATT and CDR2 is SNEGSKA (reference sequence).

In this sample, this clonotype turned up many times. J is TRBJ2-7 and V is TRBV12-3 or TRBV12-4; 12 positions agree with TRBD2. The length of the CDR3 is 15 residues. Trimming at V came to 6 bases and at J to 3 bases, leaving 6 bases not matched to a gene. This chain's CDR3 is CASSLTSGRFYEQYF. CDR3 DNA: TGTGCCAGCAGCCTGACTAGCGGGAGATTCTACGAGCAGTACTTC.

Many counts were recorded for this clonotype. This chain links TRBV19 with TRBJ2-2, with TRBD2 identical over 7 bases. Losses at the gene ends were 3 bases for V and 3 bases for J; bases not matched to a gene: 1. This CDR3 region has 14 residues. Germline V gene sequence: CDR1 LNHDA, CDR2 SQIVND (reference sequence). The CDR3 nucleotides are TGTGCCAGTAGTATTGCGGGAGACACCGGGGAGCTGTTTTTT. Translation: CASSIAGDTGELFF. Looking up the rest from reference TRBV19 and TRBJ2-2 gives the full variable domain: DGGITQSPKYLFRKEGQNVTLSCEQNLNHDAMYWYRQDPGQGLRLIYYSQIVNDFQKGDIAEGYSVSREKKESFPLTVTSAQKNPTAFYLCASSIAGDTGELFFGEGSRLTVL.

This clonotype has a count of ten or more. The chain combines TRBV20-1 with TRBJ1-3; D gene unclear. This CDR3 comprises 14 residues. Germline V gene lookup returns CDR1 DFQATT and CDR2 SNEGSKA (reference sequence). Trimming cost V 3 bases and J 0 bases, with 9 bases left between them. Here the CDR3 reads CSARLHSSGNTIYF. The CDR3 coding sequence is TGCAGTGCTAGGCTACACAGCTCTGGAAACACCATATATTTT.